Presented here are 22 T cell receptor beta chains from one specimen sequenced in a study of blood T cell repertoires in COVID-19 (TCRdb year 2020). The library was built by means of the immunoSEQ multiplex PCR assay. The source is immuneACCESS, and TCRdb retained only in-frame sequences with V and J called. Part of the clones is not carried over; for the studies checked, unresolved V genes explain less than half of this, and the remainder is unexplained. Within this sample are 250,000 to 350,000 clones, with roughly 87% of them counted one time only. Jointly, the top ten make up around 2.1% of the sample. Sequencing was carried out using peripheral blood. The source is a man between 18 and 29 years old with active or convalescent COVID-19.

This sequence joins TRBV7-8 and TRBJ2-1, with D possibly being TRBD2 (6 bases). This CDR3 comprises 14 residues. With 5 bases removed from V and 5 bases from J, the gap between germline ends came to 13 bases. Germline V CDR1 and CDR2: SGHVS, FQNEAQ. The DNA of the CDR3 is TGTGCCAGCAGCCAACTAGCATCAAACAATGAGCAGTTCTTC. It encodes CASSQLASNNEQFF.

The rearrangement uses TRBV5-1 and TRBJ1-6; the D gene is possibly TRBD1 (5 bases). CDR3 length equals 13 residues. Looked up from germline, CDR1 is SGHRS and CDR2 is YFSETQ. The V gene lost 6 bases and the J gene lost 8 bases, with 12 bases spanning the gap. The CDR3 DNA reads TGCGCCAGCACGGACATTTCCGATTCACCCCTCCACTTT. Its translation is CASTDISDSPLHF.

The DNA for the CDR3 is TGCAGCGCCCGGAGGGGGCGATCCTACAATGAGCAGTTCTTC. Amino acids: CSARRGRSYNEQFF. The J gene is TRBJ2-1, the V gene TRBV29-1, with D tentatively TRBD1 (7 bases). V lost 7 bases, J lost 1 base, and 14 bases lay in between. Looked up from germline, CDR1 is SQVTM and CDR2 is ANQGSEA. The CDR3 has 14 residues.

Comment on this clone: The junction differs from germline at one of its ends, possibly a read error. As DNA, the CDR3 is TGTGCTAGCAGCGGACTAGCGGGGGGAGATACGCAGTATTTT. It encodes CASSGLAGGDTQYF. The chain carries TRBV6-5 and TRBJ2-3; 14 bases are shared with TRBD2. The CDR3 covers 14 residues. Per germline, CDR1 MNHEY and CDR2 SVGAGI.

This chain uses TRBV6-1 with TRBJ1-4; 9 positions match TRBD1. The CDR3 is made up of 13 amino acids. V shed 5 bases, J shed 11 bases, and the junction held 6 bases outside the gene matches. The germline CDR1 and CDR2 sequences are MNHNS and SASEGT. This CDR3 reads CASSPTGGDKLFF. The CDR3 coding sequence is TGTGCCAGCAGTCCTACAGGGGGCGACAAACTGTTTTTT.

The rearrangement joins TRBV4-2 to TRBJ2-2; 7 bases are shared with TRBD2. This CDR3 has 18 amino acids. Germline V gene sequence: CDR1 LGHNA, CDR2 YNFKEQ. The junction had 7 bases not matched to a gene; V was cut back by 0 bases and J by 0 bases. CDR3 sequence (DNA): TGTGCCAGCAGCCAAGACCCTTCCCTAGCGGCGAACACCGGGGAGCTGTTTTTT. The encoded protein is CASSQDPSLAANTGELFF.

The rearrangement uses TRBV5-1 and TRBJ2-3; 14 bases are a match to TRBD2. Germline trimming cut 2 bases from V and 2 bases from J; bases unmatched to any gene: 7. The germline V gene has CDR1 SGHRS and CDR2 YFSETQ. The length of the CDR3 is 18 residues. As DNA, the CDR3 is TGCGCCAGCAGCTTCGGCGGACTAGCGGGAGGTTCCACAGATACGCAGTATTTT. Translation: CASSFGGLAGGSTDTQYF.

This chain joins TRBV2 and TRBJ1-1; maybe TRBD1 (6 bases). This CDR3 contains 12 residues. V lost 4 bases and J 6 bases, leaving 9 bases between the germline ends. CDR1 is SNHLY and CDR2 is FYNNEI in the germline V gene. CDR3 coding DNA: TGTGCCAGCAGTGTACAGGGCTCTGAAGCTTTCTTT. Its protein product is CASSVQGSEAFF.

The chain combines TRBV25-1 with TRBJ1-1, with TRBD1 matching over 9 bases. Germline CDR1 reads MGHDK; CDR2 reads SYGVNS. This CDR3 region has 14 residues. V lost 5 bases and J lost 6; bases outside the gene matches: 7. This CDR3 is CASSPKQGASEAFF. CDR3 DNA: TGTGCCAGCAGTCCGAAACAGGGGGCCTCTGAAGCTTTCTTT.

This chain links TRBV7-3 with TRBJ2-1, with TRBD2 matching 9 bases. The germline V gene encodes CDR1 SGHTA and CDR2 FQGTGA. The CDR3 is 16 residues long. V was clipped by 4 bases and J by 9 bases; unmatched bases: 13. The CDR3 DNA reads TGTGCCAGCAGCTCGGCGGGGGGGCTCCGGGTAGCTGAGCAGTTCTTC. Translated, it gives CASSSAGGLRVAEQFF.

This chain joins TRBV4-1 and TRBJ1-4; D not resolved. CDR1 is MGHRA and CDR2 is YSYEKL in the germline V gene. The CDR3 consists of 16 residues. V was pared by 1 base and J by 2 bases, with 11 bases between. In DNA, the CDR3 is TGCGCCAGCAGCCAAGCGTCACGAACTACTAATGAAAAACTGTTTTTT. As protein: CASSQASRTTNEKLFF.

The chain is built from TRBV6-5 and TRBJ1-3, with no clear D. CDR1 is MNHEY, CDR2 SVGAGI, per germline. The CDR3 extends over 15 amino acids. Trimming removed 2 bases at V and 0 bases at J, with 8 bases between. Written as DNA, the CDR3 is TGTGCCAGCAGTTACGGGCCAGACTCTGGAAACACCATATATTTT. This encodes CASSYGPDSGNTIYF.

The V gene is TRBV5-1, the J gene TRBJ1-4; tentative D call: TRBD1 (6 bases). The ends were cut back, 4 bases at V and 4 bases at J, with 11 bases in the middle. The CDR3 runs to 14 residues. CDR1 SGHRS and CDR2 YFSETQ come from the germline V gene. CDR3 nucleotide sequence: TGCGCCAGCAGCCGAGGACAGAATAATGAAAAACTGTTTTTT. Its protein is CASSRGQNNEKLFF.

This clone came up once. The rearrangement links TRBV28 to TRBJ1-3, with D hard to call. CDR3 size: 15 residues. Trimming took 3 bases from V and 4 from J, leaving 13 bases between them. Germline V gene sequence: CDR1 MDHEN, CDR2 SYDVKM. CDR3 coding DNA: TGTGCCAGCAGTTTGTTTTCCCGTGTCGGAAACACCATATATTTT. As protein: CASSLFSRVGNTIYF.

The gene calls are TRBV2 and TRBJ1-4; no reliable D call. From germline, CDR1 is SNHLY and CDR2 FYNNEI. Trimming removed 7 bases at V and 7 bases at J, with 22 bases between. This CDR3 has 16 residues. CDR3 in DNA: TGTGCCAGCAACATCGAGGATCTTACTGAAAGTGAAAAACTGTTTTTT. Its translation: CASNIEDLTESEKLFF. The full variable domain, rest sourced from reference TRBV2 and TRBJ1-4, is EPEVTQTPSHQVTQMGQEVILRCVPISNHLYFYWYRQILGQKVEFLVSFYNNEISEKSEIFDDQFSVERPDGSNFTLKIRSTKLEDSAMYFCASNIEDLTESEKLFFGSGTQLSVL.

V usage is TRBV7-9 and J usage is TRBJ2-3; 10 positions match TRBD2. This CDR3 spans 17 amino acids. The V gene's germline CDR1 is SEHNR and CDR2 FQNEAQ (reference sequence). Trimming took 1 base from V and 3 from J; bases not matched to a gene: 7. DNA for the CDR3: TGTGCCAGCAGCTTAGTTGTAGCGGGGGGCGCAACAGATACGCAGTATTTT. Protein sequence: CASSLVVAGGATDTQYF. The variable domain in full, with the rest retrieved from reference TRBV7-9 and TRBJ2-3, is DTGVSQNPRHKITKRGQNVTFRCDPISEHNRLYWYRQTLGQGPEFLTYFQNEAQLEKSRLLSDRFSAERPKGSFSTLEIQRTEQGDSAMYLCASSLVVAGGATDTQYFGPGTRLTVL.

V gene TRBV3-1 (or the pseudogene TRBV3-2) combines with J gene TRBJ1-2; 9 nucleotides line up with TRBD1. Germline V lookup: CDR1 LGHDT, CDR2 YNNKEL (reference sequence). The CDR3 loop spans 15 amino acids. V shed 4 bases and J 0 bases; nucleotides not matched to a gene: 3. The CDR3 region is CASSRRTGANYGYTF. CDR3 DNA sequence: TGTGCCAGCAGCCGTCGGACAGGGGCTAACTATGGCTACACCTTC.

The V call is TRBV28, the J call TRBJ1-1; 7 bases align to TRBD1. CDR1 MDHEN and CDR2 SYDVKM come from the germline V gene. V dropped 4 bases and J dropped 0; count of bases not matched to a gene: 5. The CDR3 is 15 amino acids. CDR3 DNA sequence: TGTGCCAGCAGTTCTCCGGGACAGCTGAACACTGAAGCTTTCTTT. This encodes CASSSPGQLNTEAFF.

V and J are TRBV11-3 and TRBJ1-5; 8 bases align to TRBD1. The V gene end was trimmed by 8 bases and the J gene end by 6 bases; junction bases not matched to a gene: 12. The CDR3 is 15 amino acids. Germline V gene data show CDR1 as SGHNT and CDR2 as YENEEA. DNA for the CDR3: TGTGCCAGCCCCCTCGAGGACAGGGAGGGTCAGCCCCAGCATTTT. Its translation: CASPLEDREGQPQHF.

This clone was seen only once. The genes are TRBV2 and TRBJ2-7; no reliable D call. The CDR3 length is 11 residues. Germline V gene data show CDR1 as SNHLY and CDR2 as FYNNEI. Trimming took off 4 bases at V and 3 bases at J, with 4 bases between the two ends. CDR3 sequence reads: CASSAVYEQYF. CDR3 bases: TGTGCCAGCAGTGCCGTCTACGAGCAGTACTTC.

This clone was seen more than once but under ten times. The genes are TRBV7-2 and TRBJ1-5; tentatively, D is TRBD1 (6 bases). Per germline, CDR1 SGHTA and CDR2 FQGNSA. Between the trimmed V and J ends, which lost 1 base and 2 bases, there was a span of 9 bases. The CDR3 is 15 residues long. The CDR3 sequence is CASSLVPGGNQPQHF. For the CDR3, the DNA is TGTGCCAGCAGCTTAGTACCAGGGGGCAATCAGCCCCAGCATTTT.

This clone was counted only a few times. The chain joins TRBV28 to TRBJ1-2; D remains ambiguous. Trimming took off 5 bases at V and 2 bases at J, with 9 bases between the two ends. The CDR3 totals 13 residues. CDR1 MDHEN and CDR2 SYDVKM come from the germline V gene. CDR3 region: CASSLRRNYGYTF. The CDR3 DNA reads as TGTGCCAGCAGTCTCCGGCGGAACTATGGCTACACCTTC.